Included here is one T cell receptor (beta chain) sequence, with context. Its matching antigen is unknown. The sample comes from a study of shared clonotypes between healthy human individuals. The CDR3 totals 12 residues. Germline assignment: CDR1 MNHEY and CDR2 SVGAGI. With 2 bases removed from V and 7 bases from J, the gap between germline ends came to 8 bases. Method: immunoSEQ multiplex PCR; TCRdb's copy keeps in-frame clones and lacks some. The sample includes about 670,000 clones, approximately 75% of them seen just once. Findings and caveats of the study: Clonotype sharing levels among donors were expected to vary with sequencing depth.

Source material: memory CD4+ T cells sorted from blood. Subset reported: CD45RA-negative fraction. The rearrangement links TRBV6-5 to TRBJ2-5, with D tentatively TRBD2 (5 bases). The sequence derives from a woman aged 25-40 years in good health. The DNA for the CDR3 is TGTGCCAGCAGTTACACGGGGAGGACCCAGTACTTC. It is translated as CASSYTGRTQYF.